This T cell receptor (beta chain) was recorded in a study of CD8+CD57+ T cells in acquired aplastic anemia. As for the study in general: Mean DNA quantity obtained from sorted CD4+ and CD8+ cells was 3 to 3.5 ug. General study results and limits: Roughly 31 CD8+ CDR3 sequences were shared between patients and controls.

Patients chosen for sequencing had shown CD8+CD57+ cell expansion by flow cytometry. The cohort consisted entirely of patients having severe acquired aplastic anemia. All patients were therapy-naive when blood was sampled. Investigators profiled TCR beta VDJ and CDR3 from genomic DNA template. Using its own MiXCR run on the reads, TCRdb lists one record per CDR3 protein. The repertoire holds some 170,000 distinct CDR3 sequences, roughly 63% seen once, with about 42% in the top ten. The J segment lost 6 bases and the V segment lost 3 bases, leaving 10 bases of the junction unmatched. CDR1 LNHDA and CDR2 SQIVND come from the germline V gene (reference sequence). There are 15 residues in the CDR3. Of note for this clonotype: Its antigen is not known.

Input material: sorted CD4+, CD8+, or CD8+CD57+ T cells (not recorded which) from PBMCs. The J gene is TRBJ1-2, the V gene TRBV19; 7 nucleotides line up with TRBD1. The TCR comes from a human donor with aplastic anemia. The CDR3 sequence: CASSIPLDRADGYTF. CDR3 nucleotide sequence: TGTGCCAGTAGTATCCCTCTAGACAGGGCGGATGGCTACACCTTC. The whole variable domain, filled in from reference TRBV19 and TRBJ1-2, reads DGGITQSPKYLFRKEGQNVTLSCEQNLNHDAMYWYRQDPGQGLRLIYYSQIVNDFQKGDIAEGYSVSREKKESFPLTVTSAQKNPTAFYLCASSIPLDRADGYTFGSGTRLTVV.